Below, 11 T cell receptor beta chains from the same sample are listed, as sequenced in a study of beta chain features in type 1 diabetes. Of the isolated RNA, all was reverse transcribed, and so the sequenced material was expressed TCRB transcripts. TCRdb keeps only in-frame clones here, not all; method: immunoSEQ multiplex PCR. This sample yields approximately 160,000 clones, of which approximately 9% are seen a single time; over 2% belongs to the top ten. Specimen: central memory CD4+ T cells from blood. The receptors here all came from a woman aged 18-29 years in good health.

This clone was seen a handful of times. The chain uses TRBV18 and TRBJ1-1, with D possibly being TRBD1 (6 bases). Germline CDR1 is KGHSH and CDR2 is LQKENI. V dropped 3 bases and J dropped 3 bases, with 14 bases sitting between them. The CDR3 totals 15 residues. CDR3 in amino acids: CASSPPAGADTEAFF. The CDR3 coding sequence is TGTGCCAGCTCACCCCCCGCAGGGGCCGACACTGAAGCTTTCTTT. Complete variable domain (other parts from reference TRBV18 and TRBJ1-1): NAGVMQNPRHLVRRRGQEARLRCSPMKGHSHVYWYRQLPEEGLKFMVYLQKENIIDESGMPKERFSAEFPKEGPSILRIQQVVRGDSAAYFCASSPPAGADTEAFFGQGTRLTVV.

V is TRBV7-9 and J is TRBJ2-7, with D unresolved. The CDR3 sequence is 12 residues long. The germline gives CDR1 SEHNR, CDR2 FQNEAQ (reference sequence). The ends were cut back, 4 bases at V and 0 bases at J, with 4 bases in the middle. CDR3 DNA: TGTGCCAGCAGCTCGAGCTCCTACGAGCAGTACTTC. It specifies CASSSSSYEQYF.

The V gene is TRBV7-9, the J gene TRBJ2-2; D is possibly TRBD1 (6 bases). V lost 2 bases and J lost 2, with 12 bases in between. This CDR3 has 16 amino acids. The V gene's germline CDR1 is SEHNR and CDR2 FQNEAQ (reference sequence). The CDR3 spells CASSLTGTTNTGELFF. In nucleotides, the CDR3 is TGTGCCAGCAGCTTAACCGGGACAACTAACACCGGGGAGCTGTTTTTT. Complete variable domain (other parts from reference TRBV7-9 and TRBJ2-2): DTGVSQNPRHKITKRGQNVTFRCDPISEHNRLYWYRQTLGQGPEFLTYFQNEAQLEKSRLLSDRFSAERPKGSFSTLEIQRTEQGDSAMYLCASSLTGTTNTGELFFGEGSRLTVL.

The table lists this clone with a few counts. The chain carries TRBV30 and TRBJ2-1; the match to TRBD2 covers 12 bases. The length of the CDR3 is 14 residues. Germline V CDR1 and CDR2: GTSNPN, SVGIG (reference sequence). V was pared by 3 bases and J by 7 bases, with 4 bases of the junction left unmatched. The CDR3 sequence: CAWSVGTSGNEQFF. DNA of the CDR3: TGTGCCTGGAGCGTCGGGACTAGCGGGAATGAGCAGTTCTTC. The full variable domain, completed using reference TRBV30 and TRBJ2-1, is SQTIHQWPATLVQPVGSPLSLECTVEGTSNPNLYWYRQAAGRGLQLLFYSVGIGQISSEVPQNLSASRPQDRQFILSSKKLLLSDSGFYLCAWSVGTSGNEQFFGPGTRLTVL.

The gene calls are TRBV5-6 and TRBJ2-3; a possible D gene is TRBD1 (6 bases). The CDR3 contains 15 residues. Per germline, CDR1 SGHDT and CDR2 YYEEEE. The V gene lost 2 bases and the J gene lost 1 base, with 11 bases spanning the gap. Here the CDR3 reads CASSFDRTGTDTQYF. In DNA form, the CDR3 reads TGTGCCAGCAGCTTTGACAGGACCGGCACAGATACGCAGTATTTT.

This clone occurred a few times. The chain links TRBV19 to TRBJ2-7; maybe TRBD2 (6 bases). CDR3 length equals 15 residues. Trimming removed 4 bases from V and 3 bases from J, with 16 bases in between. Per the germline V gene, CDR1 is LNHDA and CDR2 is SQIVND (reference sequence). The CDR3 region is CASSTQNGGFYEQYF. Written as DNA, the CDR3 is TGTGCCAGTAGTACCCAGAATGGAGGGTTCTACGAGCAGTACTTC.

This clone has a count of ten or more. Other DNA sequences of this sample code for an identical CDR3. The V and J genes are TRBV6-1 and TRBJ1-2; 7 nucleotides line up with TRBD1. Germline V gene sequence: CDR1 MNHNS, CDR2 SASEGT. J gave up 2 bases and V 6 bases, and 3 bases lay outside the gene matches. This CDR3 comprises 13 residues. The CDR3 protein is CASREQGNYGYTF. CDR3 coding DNA: TGTGCCAGCAGGGAACAGGGGAACTATGGCTACACCTTC.

V usage is TRBV19 and J usage is TRBJ2-7; D might be TRBD2 (6 bases). The CDR3 is 15 amino acids. Germline lookup yields CDR1 LNHDA and CDR2 SQIVND (reference sequence). V lost 2 bases and J 2 bases, leaving 13 bases between the germline ends. CDR3 in DNA: TGTGCCAGTAGTATAAGAGGGAGGTCCACCTACGAGCAGTACTTC. This codes for CASSIRGRSTYEQYF.

The chain joins TRBV2 to TRBJ2-3; the match to TRBD2 covers 7 bases. V gave up 4 bases and J gave up 4 bases; unmatched junction bases: 2. The CDR3 is made up of 13 amino acids. Germline V gives CDR1 SNHLY, CDR2 FYNNEI. CDR3 sequence: CASSGGGPDTQYF. As DNA, the CDR3 is TGTGCCAGCAGTGGCGGGGGTCCAGATACGCAGTATTTT.

The chain joins TRBV30 to TRBJ2-7; D gene unclear. This CDR3 comprises 15 residues. Trimming cost V 1 base and J 6 bases, with 19 bases left between them. The germline V gene has CDR1 GTSNPN and CDR2 SVGIG (reference sequence). CDR3 DNA sequence: TGTGCCTGGAGTGGCTTTGCGGCCACCCCTGTCGAGCAGTACTTC. Its translation: CAWSGFAATPVEQYF.

This clone was seen a handful of times. This chain connects TRBV6-1 to TRBJ2-3, with D possibly being TRBD1 (6 bases). CDR3 size: 14 residues. V was trimmed by 3 bases and J by 2 bases, leaving 9 bases between them. Germline V gene lookup returns CDR1 MNHNS and CDR2 SASEGT. The CDR3: CASSDPGHTDTQYF. CDR3 bases: TGTGCCAGCAGTGACCCGGGACACACAGATACGCAGTATTTT.